This T cell receptor beta chain was identified during a study of Ad26.COV2.S vaccination and SARS-CoV-2 variants. Profiled with immunoSEQ multiplex PCR; TCRdb holds only in-frame clones, not every one. Among roughly 410,000 clones listed, about four fifths were seen once. Only one count was recorded for this clone. The germline V gene encodes CDR1 MGHDK and CDR2 SYGVNS. The V end was cut by 6 bases, the J end by 0 bases, with 11 bases between. The length of the CDR3 is 14 residues. Sample treatment: around 19 received Ad26.COV2.S at low or high dose, single or two shots; about 5 received placebo; per-sample allocation not given. The investigators took samples on day 63 after the first vaccine or placebo injection. Expressing Wuhan-strain SARS-CoV-2 spike, an Ad26 vector served as the vaccine.

The chain combines TRBV25-1 with TRBJ1-1; weak D call: TRBD1 (6 bases). This TCR derives from a person between 18 and 65 years old who received the Ad26.COV2.S COVID-19 vaccine or a placebo. The specimen was peripheral blood, collected in a trial of Ad26.COV2.S vaccine versus placebo. CDR3 in amino acids: CASSPGGLNTEAFF. The DNA for the CDR3 is TGTGCCAGCAGCCCGGGGGGGCTGAACACTGAAGCTTTCTTT.